This TCR beta chain was profiled in a study of CD8+ T cells in alopecia areata (dated by TCRdb to the late 2010s). Regarding the study in general: The study used high-throughput TCRbeta sequencing to examine T cell clonal expansion in alopecia areata, in both the C3H/HeJ mouse model and human patients. Human TCRbeta sequencing covered scalp tissue and sorted CD4+ and CD8+ peripheral blood T cells from patchy and totalis/universalis alopecia areata patients and healthy controls. Scalp clonality was compared among normal scalp (n=4), patchy alopecia areata scalp (n=8), and alopecia totalis/universalis scalp (n=8). RNA came from the PAXgene miRNA kit for fixed scalp, the miRNeasy kit for PBMCs, and the RNeasy kit for mouse skin. immunoSEQ multiplex PCR using 35 Vbeta forward primers and 13 Jbeta reverse primers was used to amplify TCRbeta CDR3 regions. The investigation overall reported the following: Shared TCR sequences between patients were less evident than in mice, which may be partly attributable to HLA diversity in the patient population. Unlike mouse skin, where gammadelta T cells dominate, normal human skin contains resident alphabeta T cells that get sequenced too, which complicates analysis of the scalp TCR repertoire. Compared with normal scalp, lesional scalp, particularly in alopecia totalis/universalis, had higher clonality and more expanded CD8+ clones, which suggests antigenic drive.

The CDR3, cysteine through phenylalanine, is 13 amino acids long. Only the CDR3 part of the read is kept: 39 bases, read in frame from the first base. Relative to germline, V is 4 bases shorter and J is 4 bases shorter, with 13 bases between their ends. Looking up the germline V gene yields CDR1 SQVTM and CDR2 ANQGSEA. Receptor amplification or capture employed the immunoSEQ multiplex PCR assay. For TCR sequencing, RNA was extracted from every sample and reverse transcribed into cDNA to serve as template. First-strand cDNA was synthesized using SuperScript III with a 2:1 mix of oligo-dT and random hexamers. A synthetic immune receptor repertoire was used to gauge amplification bias, and whatever bias remained was removed computationally. In the source study's methods: Raw reads were preprocessed to remove errors, and CDR3 was defined by IMGT conventions from the conserved cysteine to phenylalanine. Clonality was computed by normalizing Shannon entropy by log2 of the number of productive unique TCRs and subtracting the result from 1. Scalp TCRbeta sequences were cross-referenced with sorted blood CD4 and CD8 repertoires so that the CD4 or CD8 identity of scalp clones could be inferred. What TCRdb holds here is the immuneACCESS table cut down to in-frame rearrangements. Part of the clones is not present; checked against another copy, under half of the missing clones reflect an unresolved V gene, and the others are unexplained. V and J calls and clone size follow that table, whereas D and trimming were derived from the DNA. The sample has fewer than 110,000 clones on record, around 60% of them singletons. The ten largest clones add up to around 10% of the sample.

PBMCs were separated by density centrifugation and stained for CD3, CD4 and CD8, after which CD4+ and CD8+ T cells were sorted on a FACSAria. Scalp biopsies and blood samples were provided by unaffected controls. This clone was seen more than once but under ten times. What antigen it recognizes has not been identified. The input lacks base qualities; no much larger clone sits a single base away. The receptor was isolated from a human donor in good health. The source material was CD4+ T cells sorted from blood. This sequence uses TRBV29-1 and TRBJ2-5, with no confidently assigned D gene. The DNA sequence follows: TGCAGCGTTGCTCGGCTCCTGGGAGAGACCCAGTACTTC. Translated, it reads CSVARLLGETQYF.